This T cell receptor beta chain came from a study of PD-1 blockade in classical Hodgkin lymphoma. This clone was counted a single time. The time point: newly diagnosed, previously untreated cHL patient sample. Trimming took off 1 base at V and 0 bases at J, with 8 bases between the two ends. The CDR3 sequence is 14 residues long. CDR1 is SGHRS and CDR2 is YFSETQ in the germline V gene. Assay: immunoSEQ multiplex PCR; the TCRdb copy retains only in-frame clones and omits some. The sample carries tens of thousands of clones, around 90% recorded once. The source material was peripheral blood mononuclear cells (PBMCs). The TCR sequence derives from a human donor with classical Hodgkin lymphoma. J is TRBJ2-7 and V is TRBV5-1; D not certain. The CDR3 here is CASSLSRSSYEQYF. The DNA for the CDR3 is TGCGCCAGCAGCTTGAGTAGGAGCTCCTACGAGCAGTACTTC.